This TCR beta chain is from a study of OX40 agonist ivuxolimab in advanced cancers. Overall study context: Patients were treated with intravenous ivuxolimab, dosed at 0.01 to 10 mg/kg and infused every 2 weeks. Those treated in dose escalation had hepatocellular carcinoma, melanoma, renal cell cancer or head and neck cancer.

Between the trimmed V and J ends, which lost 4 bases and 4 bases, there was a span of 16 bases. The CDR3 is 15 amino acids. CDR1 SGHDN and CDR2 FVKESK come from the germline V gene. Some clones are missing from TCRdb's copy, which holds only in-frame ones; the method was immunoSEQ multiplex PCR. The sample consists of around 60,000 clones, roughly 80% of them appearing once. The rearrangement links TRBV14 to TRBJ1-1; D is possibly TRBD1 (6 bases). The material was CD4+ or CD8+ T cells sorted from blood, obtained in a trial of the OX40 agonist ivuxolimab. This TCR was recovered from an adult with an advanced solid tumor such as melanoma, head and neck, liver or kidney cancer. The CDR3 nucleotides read TGTGCCAGCAGCCCCCTGGGGAGGGGGAGCACTGAAGCTTTCTTT. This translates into CASSPLGRGSTEAFF.